These T cell receptor beta chains were read from a single sample in a study of CD8+ T cells in alopecia areata. TCRdb's table, derived via immunoSEQ multiplex PCR, lists solely in-frame clones and lacks some. This sample has 200,000 to 250,000 clones; 50% to 60% occur once, and the top ten carry 1.6%. Sample: CD4+ T cells sorted from blood, taken at week 4, from a patient treated with tofacitinib. Source of these receptors: a human donor with alopecia areata. The CDR3 runs from the conserved cysteine through the conserved F or W. Each record gives: CDR3 DNA, CDR3 protein, clone size, J gene, CDR3 length, D gene, V gene. D genes are given only for firm matches. Only part of the rows carry a size: once, few, many, or a class if the clone is expanded.

TGCGCCAGCAGCCAAGATCTAGGGCGGCAGGGGGGCATTCAGTACTTC CASSQDLGRQGGIQYF - TRBJ2-4 16 - TRBV4-3
TGCGCCAGCAACCAGGGACAGAACTATGGCTACACCTTC CASNQGQNYGYTF few TRBJ1-2 13 TRBD1 TRBV5-1
TGTGCCAGCAGCCATCACTACGAGCAGTACTTC CASSHHYEQYF - TRBJ2-7 11 - TRBV14
TGCAGCTCCTTGGAGTTGCGGGGCGCTGAAGCTTTCTTT CSSLELRGAEAFF - TRBJ1-1 13 - TRBV29-1
TGTGCCAGCAAGACGGGGGGGAACACCGGGGAGCTGTTTTTT CASKTGGNTGELFF - TRBJ2-2 14 TRBD2 TRBV27
TGTGCCACCAGCAGAGAATCCTTTTTGGGTCACGCGGATTCACCCCTCCACTTT CATSRESFLGHADSPLHF - TRBJ1-6 18 - TRBV15
TGTGCCTGGAGTGTACCCCACAGGTACAATGAGCAGTTCTTC CAWSVPHRYNEQFF - TRBJ2-1 14 - TRBV30
TGTGCCTGGAGTAGGGACAGCAGAATGAACACTGAAGCTTTCTTT CAWSRDSRMNTEAFF - TRBJ1-1 15 TRBD1 TRBV30
TGTGCCAGCAGCCTAAGGGGGGGCCTCGAAGAGACCCAGTACTTC CASSLRGGLEETQYF few TRBJ2-5 15 - TRBV11-2
TGTGCCAGCAGCCTAACCCACCCGGGACTACCTGAGACCCAGTACTTC CASSLTHPGLPETQYF few TRBJ2-5 16 TRBD2 TRBV27
TGTGCCAGCAGACCCGGGGGCGGAGATACGCAGTATTTT CASRPGGGDTQYF - TRBJ2-3 13 - TRBV7-2
TGTGCCAGCAGCTTCGGGGCGCCGGGGACAGGGCTAGGGGAGCAGTACTTC CASSFGAPGTGLGEQYF - TRBJ2-7 17 TRBD1 TRBV7-8
TGTGCCTGGAGTGTCAGTAGCAATCAGCCCCAGCATTTT CAWSVSSNQPQHF - TRBJ1-5 13 - TRBV30
TGTGCCAGCTCACCACCGAGAGGTAGCGGGAGCTACAATGAGCAGTTCTTC CASSPPRGSGSYNEQFF - TRBJ2-1 17 TRBD2 TRBV18
TGTGCCTGGAGCCGAGTGACAGGGGTAAACAATGAGCAGTTCTTC CAWSRVTGVNNEQFF - TRBJ2-1 15 TRBD1 TRBV30
TGTGCCAGCAGCTTAGTTTCGGCAGGGGGCAGGGAGACCCAGTACTTC CASSLVSAGGRETQYF - TRBJ2-5 16 TRBD1 TRBV7-2
TGTGCCAGCAGTTCGGCGGGGGGTGGCACAGATACGCAGTATTTT CASSSAGGGTDTQYF - TRBJ2-3 15 TRBD2 TRBV28
TGCGCCAGCAGCCCGACTAGCGGGGGATACGAGCAGTACTTC CASSPTSGGYEQYF - TRBJ2-7 14 TRBD2 TRBV5-1
TGTGCCAGCAGTGAATCCTTGACAGGAACATCACCCCTCCACTTT CASSESLTGTSPLHF few TRBJ1-6 15 - TRBV6-1
TGCAGCGTTGATTACGCCGGGGAGCTGTTTTTT CSVDYAGELFF few TRBJ2-2 11 - TRBV29-1
TGCAGTGCCTCAGAAGGATATGAGCAGTTCTTC CSASEGYEQFF - TRBJ2-1 11 - TRBV20-1
TGTGCCAGCAGCTTAGGCCCCGCCAAGGGTACAAATCAGCCCCAGCATTTT CASSLGPAKGTNQPQHF - TRBJ1-5 17 - TRBV7-9
TGTGCCAGCAGTGAACTCGACAGGGTAGGTGAAGCTTTCTTT CASSELDRVGEAFF - TRBJ1-1 14 TRBD1 TRBV6-1
TGCGCCAGCGCTAGCGGGGGCTACCAAGAGACCCAGTACTTC CASASGGYQETQYF - TRBJ2-5 14 TRBD2 TRBV5-1
TGTGCCAGCAGCAAAGCTGGTGAAAAACTGTTTTTT CASSKAGEKLFF few TRBJ1-4 12 - TRBV28
TGCGCCAGCAGCTCATACTCTGGGAATCACAATGAGCAGTTCTTC CASSSYSGNHNEQFF few TRBJ2-1 15 - TRBV5-1
TGCGCCAGCAGCTTGGACTTCAACACCGGGGAGCTGTTTTTT CASSLDFNTGELFF - TRBJ2-2 14 - TRBV5-1
TGTGCCAGCCTGGGAGCTAACTATGGCTACACCTTC CASLGANYGYTF - TRBJ1-2 12 - TRBV2
TGCAGTGCTAGGCCGGACCCTGAAGCTTTCTTT CSARPDPEAFF few TRBJ1-1 11 - TRBV20-1
TGTGCCAGCAGCTTACTGGGGGGCGCGGACTATGGCTACACCTTC CASSLLGGADYGYTF - TRBJ1-2 15 - TRBV7-8
TGCAGCGTCTCACCGGGGACTGGGCCCTTTCGGCAGTACTTC CSVSPGTGPFRQYF once TRBJ2-7 14 - TRBV29-1